This TCR beta chain was documented in a study of OX40 agonist ivuxolimab in advanced cancers. Study at large: An agonistic anti-OX40 (CD134) antibody, ivuxolimab, was used to treat the patients. With a range of roughly 20 to 80, age averaged about 58 years, and about 82% were male. Partial responses were observed in three patients, of whom one had hepatocellular carcinoma and two had cutaneous melanoma. General study results and limits: Expanded clones were, on average, more numerous in CD8+ T cells than in CD4+.

Method: immunoSEQ multiplex PCR; TCRdb's copy keeps in-frame clones and lacks some. The sample lists about 28,000 clones; 70% to 85% were seen once. As to this clone: Its antigen is unidentified.

The CDR3 is 15 amino acids. CDR1 and CDR2 from the germline V gene are MNHEY and SMNVEV (reference sequence). V shed 3 bases and J shed 6 bases, with 16 bases lying between them. The sequenced sample was CD4+ or CD8+ T cells sorted from blood, obtained in a trial of the OX40 agonist ivuxolimab. This receptor was taken from an adult with an advanced solid tumor such as melanoma, head and neck, liver or kidney cancer. The chain couples TRBV27 to TRBJ2-3; possibly TRBD2 for D (5 bases). The CDR3 DNA reads TGTGCCAGCAGTTTGTCGGACTGGGGATCGGATACGCAGTATTTT. The encoded protein is CASSLSDWGSDTQYF.